This TCR beta chain was profiled in a study of cytomegalovirus exposure and HLA in healthy donors. The CDR3 is made up of 18 amino acids. Germline V gene data show CDR1 as SGHRS and CDR2 as YFSETQ. V shed 0 bases, J shed 7 bases, and the junction held 9 bases outside the gene matches. Overall study results and limits: Some highly shared sequence variants likely arose as a pipeline artifact. 164 TCR beta chains were listed as cytomegalovirus-associated.

Healthy bone marrow donors made up the donor group. To note about this clone: Its target is not known.

The study ran its PCR with 60 Vbeta and 13 Jbeta primers. As originally analysed: As a later analysis found, there were 70 million to 90 million unique TCR beta chains, of which roughly 11 million were shared. The table came from immunoSEQ multiplex PCR; TCRdb's copy has only in-frame clones and leaves some out. The DNA was the basis for D and trimming; V, J and clone size are from that table. The sample has around 100,000 clones, and its top ten clones hold around 0.6%. Sample: PBMCs. The chain employs TRBV5-1 and TRBJ2-1, with TRBD2 identical over 14 bases. This TCR was recovered from a middle-aged man in good health and CMV-seronegative. The chain's CDR3 is CASSLDPPGLAGGNEQFF. CDR3 DNA sequence: TGCGCCAGCAGCTTGGACCCGCCAGGACTAGCGGGAGGAAATGAGCAGTTCTTC. Full variable domain (rest looked up from reference TRBV5-1 and TRBJ2-1): KAGVTQTPRYLIKTRGQQVTLSCSPISGHRSVSWYQQTPGQGLQFLFEYFSETQRNKGNFPGRFSGRQFSNSRSEMNVSTLELGDSALYLCASSLDPPGLAGGNEQFFGPGTRLTVL.